The T cell receptor (beta chain) under discussion was sequenced for a study of cytotoxic CD8 clonotypes in ibrutinib-treated CLL. Study in general: For this cohort, patients were around eleven relapsed/refractory and some 15 treatment-naive, while under 18 were IGHV unmutated. Specimens for response were gathered following a median about 11 months of therapy, spanning 6 to 36.

Turning to this clone: Its target is not known.

General study results and limits: Rising at ibrutinib response, clonality subsequently fell back toward baseline at progression. Patients with sustained remission and those progressing were sampled at differing times.

The CDR3 runs to 12 residues. The V and J ends lost 2 bases and 5 bases respectively, with 5 bases between them. The germline CDR1 and CDR2 sequences are MNHNS and SASEGT. Profiled with immunoSEQ multiplex PCR; TCRdb holds only in-frame clones, not every one. Here the sample spans roughly 200,000 clones, 70% being singletons. J is TRBJ2-3 and V is TRBV6-1; no clear D. The source material was PBMCs, sampled after 12 months of ibrutinib treatment. The sequence derives from a human donor with chronic lymphocytic leukemia. DNA for the CDR3: TGTGCCAGCAGTGAAATCTTAGATACGCAGTATTTT. This encodes CASSEILDTQYF.